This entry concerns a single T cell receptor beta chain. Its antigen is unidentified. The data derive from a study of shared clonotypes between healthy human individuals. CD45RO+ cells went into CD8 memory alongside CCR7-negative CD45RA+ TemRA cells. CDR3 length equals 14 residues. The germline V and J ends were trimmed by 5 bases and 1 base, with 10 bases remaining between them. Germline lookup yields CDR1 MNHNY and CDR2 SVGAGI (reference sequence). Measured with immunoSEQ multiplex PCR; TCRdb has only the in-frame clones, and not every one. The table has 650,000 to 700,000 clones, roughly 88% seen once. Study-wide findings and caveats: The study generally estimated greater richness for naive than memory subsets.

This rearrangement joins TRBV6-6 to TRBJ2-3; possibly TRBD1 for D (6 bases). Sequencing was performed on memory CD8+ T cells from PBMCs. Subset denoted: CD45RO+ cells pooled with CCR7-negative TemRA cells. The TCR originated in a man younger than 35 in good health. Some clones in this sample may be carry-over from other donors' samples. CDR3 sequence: CASSTAGGTDTQYF. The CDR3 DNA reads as TGTGCCAGCAGTACGGCAGGGGGCACAGATACGCAGTATTTT.